The rows below give T cell receptor beta chains drawn from one sample of a study of T-cell reconstitution after alpha-beta-depleted transplantation in children. TCRdb redid the calling of the PCR reads with MiXCR, one entry per CDR3 protein. This sample carries about 870,000 distinct CDR3 sequences, 16% of them seen once, and the ten largest clones take 5%. The source was PBMCs, mostly from graft donor cells, collected 360 days after TCRalphabeta/CD19-depleted stem cell transplant. The receptor source for this set is a male patient under 18 who had a stem cell transplant for acute lymphoblastic leukemia, so the T cells may come from the graft donor. The CDR3 runs from the conserved cysteine through the conserved F or W. The D gene is left open where the match is weak. Clone sizes are given selectively: once, few, many, or a class where the clone is expanded.

j_gene,v_gene,d_gene,abundance,CDR3nt,CDR3aa
TRBJ2-7,TRBV29-1,TRBD1,many,TGCAGCGTTGCACCGACAGGGCCTTCCTACGAGCAGTACTTC,CSVAPTGPSYEQYF
TRBJ1-6,TRBV5-5,.,.,TGTGCCAGCAGCTGGGATGGGAAGGGGCCTTTAACACCCCTCCACTTT,CASSWDGKGPLTPLHF
TRBJ1-4,TRBV5-1,.,.,TGCGCCAGCAGCTTGGAAGGCGGCGCAACTAATGAAAAACTGTTTTTT,CASSLEGGATNEKLFF
TRBJ2-2,TRBV5-1,TRBD2,.,TGCGCCAGCAGCGCCTTAACTAGCGCAGCCGGGGAGCTGTTTTTT,CASSALTSAAGELFF
TRBJ2-1,TRBV12-3/TRBV12-4,TRBD2,many,TGTGCCAGCAGTTCTATACTAGCGGTTGATGACAATGAGCAGTTCTTC,CASSSILAVDDNEQFF
TRBJ2-5,TRBV12-3/TRBV12-4,.,.,TGTGCCAGCAGACCGGGGGTCCTCCAAGAGACCCAGTACTTC,CASRPGVLQETQYF
TRBJ2-2,TRBV12-3/TRBV12-4,TRBD2,many,TGTGCCAGCATCCTTAACGGGAGGACCGGGGAGCTGTTTTTT,CASILNGRTGELFF
TRBJ2-5,TRBV6-2/TRBV6-3,.,.,TGTGCCAGCACCCGCCCCCGGGTGAACTTCAGAGAGACCCAGTACTTC,CASTRPRVNFRETQYF
TRBJ1-6,TRBV5-1,.,few,TGCGCCAGCAGCTCTCTACCCCCTGACTCCACGGGGCCACCCCTCCACTTT,CASSSLPPDSTGPPLHF
TRBJ2-7,TRBV7-8,.,.,TGTGCCAGCAGCTTAGGACGGGCGGCTTCTGTGGGCGAGCAGTACTTC,CASSLGRAASVGEQYF
TRBJ2-7,TRBV12-3/TRBV12-4,.,.,TGTGCCAGCAGTGAAACCAGGGCCTCGTCCTACGAGCAGTACTTC,CASSETRASSYEQYF
TRBJ2-4,TRBV6-4,TRBD1,few,TGTGCCAGCACGCCGGGACAGGGAATGTTTCTCTTAGCCAAAAACATTCAGTACTTC,CASTPGQGMFLLAKNIQYF
TRBJ1-5,TRBV20-1,.,few,TGCAGTGCTAGAATCGTAGGCGGGGTTAGGGAGCCCCAGCATTTT,CSARIVGGVREPQHF
TRBJ2-7,TRBV4-1,.,.,TGCGCCAGCAGCCAAGTCCCGACTCCTTCGCCCTACGAGCAGTACTTC,CASSQVPTPSPYEQYF
TRBJ2-3,TRBV12-3/TRBV12-4,.,few,TGTGCCAGCAAAGACCCCCAGGGGATCCGCCCAGATACGCAGTATTTT,CASKDPQGIRPDTQYF
TRBJ2-1,TRBV12-3/TRBV12-4,TRBD2,.,TGTGCCAGCACCGCGCGGTTAGAGCTAGCGGGAGGGCCCGGAGACAATGAGCAGTTCTTC,CASTARLELAGGPGDNEQFF
TRBJ2-1,TRBV6-1,TRBD1,.,TGTGCCAGCAGGCGATCGGGACAGACATTCGGTGAGCAGTTCTTC,CASRRSGQTFGEQFF
TRBJ2-7,TRBV7-9,TRBD1,few,TGTGCCAGCAGCCCGGACAGGGGGCACTACGAGCAGTACTTC,CASSPDRGHYEQYF
TRBJ2-7,TRBV7-9,.,.,TGTGCCAGCAACTTTGGGTCACCGGGGACTTCCTACGAGCAGTACTTC,CASNFGSPGTSYEQYF
TRBJ2-5,TRBV10-3,.,.,TGTGCCATCAGTGACCCAGGACAAAGAGAGACCCAGTACTTC,CAISDPGQRETQYF
TRBJ2-1,TRBV3-1,.,.,TGTGCCAGCAGCCAGGCAACCGGGACGCTTTACAATGAGCAGTTCTTC,CASSQATGTLYNEQFF
TRBJ2-1,TRBV5-1,TRBD2,many,TGCGCCAGCAGCTGGGGACTACCCAATGAGCAGTTCTTC,CASSWGLPNEQFF
TRBJ2-1,TRBV11-1,TRBD2,.,TGTGCCAGCAGCTTATCCCGAGCGGGAGGGAAGAGAGGAAGGGATGAGCAGTTCTTC,CASSLSRAGGKRGRDEQFF
TRBJ2-3,TRBV4-1,.,.,TGCGCCAGCAGGGAACTTATATTCACAGATACGCAGTATTTT,CASRELIFTDTQYF
TRBJ1-5,TRBV11-1,.,.,TGTGCCAGCAGCCCAGTCCCTCTACGGCAGCCCCAGCATTTT,CASSPVPLRQPQHF
TRBJ2-7,TRBV2,.,few,TGTGCCAGCAGCCCAGCCAGTAGCCTCTACGAGCAGTACTTC,CASSPASSLYEQYF
TRBJ2-7,TRBV6-1,TRBD1,.,TGTGCCAGCAGCCGGACAGGGGAAGGGCGCGAGCAGTACTTC,CASSRTGEGREQYF
TRBJ2-5,TRBV18,.,once,TGTGCCAGCTCACCAGCGTCCGGCGGCGAGACCCAGTACTTC,CASSPASGGETQYF
TRBJ2-1,TRBV7-2,.,few,TGTGCCAGCTTTGGGGTCCACAATGAGCAGTTCTTC,CASFGVHNEQFF
TRBJ2-2,TRBV12-3/TRBV12-4,TRBD1,.,TGTGCCAGCAGTTTAGAGGTTAGGGGGCGGAAGACCGGGGAGCTGTTTTTT,CASSLEVRGRKTGELFF
TRBJ2-7,TRBV4-2,TRBD2,few,TGTGCCAGCAGCCAAGTGACTAGCGGGAGGGCCTACGAGCAGTACTTC,CASSQVTSGRAYEQYF
TRBJ2-3,TRBV25-1,TRBD1,many,TGTGCCAGCAGTAGTCCCTACAGGGGTGGGAGCACAGATACGCAGTATTTT,CASSSPYRGGSTDTQYF
TRBJ2-7,TRBV4-1,TRBD2,few,TGCGCCAGCAGCCAAGTGGGGACTAGTGAGGCCTACGAGCAGTACTTC,CASSQVGTSEAYEQYF
TRBJ2-5,TRBV4-2,.,few,TGTGCCAGCAGCCCGGAGCGACTAGAGACCCAGTACTTC,CASSPERLETQYF
TRBJ2-1,TRBV11-2,TRBD2,.,TGTGCCAGCAGCTTAGAGGGACTAGCGTTCTCCTACAATGAGCAGTTCTTC,CASSLEGLAFSYNEQFF
TRBJ2-7,TRBV10-3,TRBD1,.,TGTGCCATCAGTGCCTATCTTGGGACAGGGGGCAGAGAGCAGTACTTC,CAISAYLGTGGREQYF
TRBJ2-5,TRBV11-1,TRBD1,once,TGTGCCAGCAGCTTAGTACACCTCCGGGACAGGGGGATGGAGACCCAGTACTTC,CASSLVHLRDRGMETQYF
TRBJ2-1,TRBV4-1,.,.,TGCGCCAGCAGCTTCGGACTTCTCGATGGCAATGAGCAGTTCTTC,CASSFGLLDGNEQFF
TRBJ2-3,TRBV7-8,TRBD2,many,TGTGCCAGCAGCTTAACCCGACTAGCGGGAATAGATGCGGATACGCAGTATTTT,CASSLTRLAGIDADTQYF
TRBJ2-3,TRBV7-9,TRBD1,few,TGTGCCAGCAGCCTGGGGACAGGGATCACCACAGATACGCAGTATTTT,CASSLGTGITTDTQYF
TRBJ2-5,TRBV7-9,.,few,TGTGCCAGCAGCCGGGACCGCGCAGTCCATGAGACCCAGTACTTC,CASSRDRAVHETQYF
TRBJ2-5,TRBV29-1,.,few,TGCAGCGTGGGGCTTGGAGCCAGCAGACAAGAGACCCAGTACTTC,CSVGLGASRQETQYF
TRBJ2-7,TRBV25-1,TRBD2,.,TGTGCCAGCAGTGAGGGACTAGCGGCCCAGTACTTC,CASSEGLAAQYF
TRBJ2-6,TRBV7-9,.,many,TGTGCCAGCAGCTTTGGTGGGGCCAACGTCCTGACTTTC,CASSFGGANVLTF
TRBJ2-7,TRBV20-1,.,.,TGCAGTGCCCCTGAGGACAGTTCCGAGCAGTACTTC,CSAPEDSSEQYF
TRBJ2-3,TRBV19,TRBD1,.,TGTGCCAGTAGTCTCCGGGACAGGGGGCCCAGCACAGATACGCAGTATTTT,CASSLRDRGPSTDTQYF
TRBJ2-3,TRBV5-6,.,.,TGTGCCAGCAGCTTCTCGCGGGGCACTAGCACAGATACGCAGTATTTT,CASSFSRGTSTDTQYF
TRBJ2-5,TRBV12-3/TRBV12-4,.,few,TGTGCCAGCAGCTCACAACATCAAGAGACCCAGTACTTC,CASSSQHQETQYF
TRBJ1-1,TRBV5-5,TRBD1,few,TGTGCCAGCATATACAGGGGCCACATAAGAAATAACACTGAAGCTTTCTTT,CASIYRGHIRNNTEAFF
TRBJ1-2,TRBV7-9,.,.,TGTGCCAGCAGCTTAGTAACGGGCCCGAGCCCCTATGGCTACACCTTC,CASSLVTGPSPYGYTF